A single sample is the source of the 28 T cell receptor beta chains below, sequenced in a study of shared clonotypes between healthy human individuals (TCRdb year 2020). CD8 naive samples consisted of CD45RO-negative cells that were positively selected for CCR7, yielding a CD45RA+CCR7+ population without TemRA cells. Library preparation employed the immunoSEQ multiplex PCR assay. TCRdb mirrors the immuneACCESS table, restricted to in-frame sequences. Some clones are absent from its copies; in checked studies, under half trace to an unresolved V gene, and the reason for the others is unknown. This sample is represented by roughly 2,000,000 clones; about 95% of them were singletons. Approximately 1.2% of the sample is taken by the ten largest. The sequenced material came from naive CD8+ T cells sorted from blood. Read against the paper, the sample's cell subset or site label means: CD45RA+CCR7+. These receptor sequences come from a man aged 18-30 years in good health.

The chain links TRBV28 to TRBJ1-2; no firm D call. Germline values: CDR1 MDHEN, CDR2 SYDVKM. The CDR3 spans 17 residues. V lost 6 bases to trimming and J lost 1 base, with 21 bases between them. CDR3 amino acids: CASSTHREVRHNYGYTF. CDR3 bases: TGTGCCAGCAGCACACATAGGGAGGTACGGCATAACTATGGCTACACCTTC.

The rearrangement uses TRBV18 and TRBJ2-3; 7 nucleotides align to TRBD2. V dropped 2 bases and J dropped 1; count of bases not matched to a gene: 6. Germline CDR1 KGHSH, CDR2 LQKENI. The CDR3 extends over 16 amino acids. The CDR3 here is CASSPSPGGRTDTQYF. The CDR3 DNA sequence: TGTGCCAGCTCACCATCACCGGGAGGTCGCACAGATACGCAGTATTTT.

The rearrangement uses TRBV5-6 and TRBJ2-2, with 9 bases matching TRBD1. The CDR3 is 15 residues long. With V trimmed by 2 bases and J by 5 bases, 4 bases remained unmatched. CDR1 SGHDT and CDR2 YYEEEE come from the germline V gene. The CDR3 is CASSFGTGLTGELFF. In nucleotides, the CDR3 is TGTGCCAGCAGCTTCGGGACAGGGTTAACCGGGGAGCTGTTTTTT.

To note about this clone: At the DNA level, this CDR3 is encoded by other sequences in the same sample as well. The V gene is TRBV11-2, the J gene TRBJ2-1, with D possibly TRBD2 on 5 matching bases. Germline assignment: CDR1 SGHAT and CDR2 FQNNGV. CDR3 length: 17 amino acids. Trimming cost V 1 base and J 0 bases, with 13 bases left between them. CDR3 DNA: TGTGCCAGCAGCTTAGTGGGCGGACTGAGCTCCTACAATGAGCAGTTCTTC. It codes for CASSLVGGLSSYNEQFF.

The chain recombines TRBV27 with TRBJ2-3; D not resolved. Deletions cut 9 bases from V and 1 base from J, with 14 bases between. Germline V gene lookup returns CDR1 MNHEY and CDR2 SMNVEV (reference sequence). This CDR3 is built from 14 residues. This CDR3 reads CASSYLSGTDTQYF. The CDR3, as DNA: TGTGCCAGTTCTTATCTAAGTGGCACAGATACGCAGTATTTT.

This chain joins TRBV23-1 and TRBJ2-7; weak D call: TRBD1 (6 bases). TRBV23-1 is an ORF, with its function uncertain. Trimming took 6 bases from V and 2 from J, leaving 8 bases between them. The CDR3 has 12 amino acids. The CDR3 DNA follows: TGCGCCAGCAGCAGGGGTCCCTACGAGCAGTACTTC. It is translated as CASSRGPYEQYF.

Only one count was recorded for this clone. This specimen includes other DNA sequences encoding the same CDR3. CDR3 loop: CASSLAAGGDTQYF. The DNA for the CDR3 is TGTGCCAGCAGCTTGGCGGCGGGAGGGGATACGCAGTATTTT. The gene calls are TRBV7-8 and TRBJ2-3; 9 bases are shared with TRBD2. V shed 3 bases, J shed 6 bases, and the junction held 4 bases outside the gene matches. The CDR3 is made up of 14 amino acids. CDR1 and CDR2 from the germline V gene are SGHVS and FQNEAQ. Filled out from reference TRBV7-8 and TRBJ2-3, the complete variable domain reads GAGVSQSPRYKVAKRGQDVALRCDPISGHVSLFWYQQALGQGPEFLTYFQNEAQLDKSGLPSDRFFAERPEGSVSTLKIQRTQQEDSAVYLCASSLAAGGDTQYFGPGTRLTVL.

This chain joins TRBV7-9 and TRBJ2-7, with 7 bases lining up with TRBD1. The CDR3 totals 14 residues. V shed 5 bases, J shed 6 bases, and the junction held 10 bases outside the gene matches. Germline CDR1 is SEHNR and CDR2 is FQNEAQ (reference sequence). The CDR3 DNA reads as TGTGCCAGCAGCGACAGGGTATCCGAGGGCGAGCAGTACTTC. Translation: CASSDRVSEGEQYF.

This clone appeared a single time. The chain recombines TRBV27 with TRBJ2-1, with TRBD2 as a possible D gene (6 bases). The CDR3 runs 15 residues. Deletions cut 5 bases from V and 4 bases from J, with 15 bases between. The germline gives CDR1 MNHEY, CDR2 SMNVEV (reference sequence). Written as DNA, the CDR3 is TGTGCCAGCAGTACGGGGTTAGCGGAGTACAATGAGCAGTTCTTC. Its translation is CASSTGLAEYNEQFF.

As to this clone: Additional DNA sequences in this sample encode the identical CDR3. CDR3 in amino acids: CASSQEASGRYEQYF. In DNA form, the CDR3 reads TGCGCCAGCAGCCAAGAGGCTAGCGGGAGATACGAGCAGTACTTC. The rearrangement links TRBV4-3 to TRBJ2-7, with 10 nucleotides matching TRBD2. With V trimmed by 0 bases and J by 4 bases, 3 bases remained unmatched. This CDR3 is 15 amino acids long. The germline V gene has CDR1 LGHNA and CDR2 YSLEER.

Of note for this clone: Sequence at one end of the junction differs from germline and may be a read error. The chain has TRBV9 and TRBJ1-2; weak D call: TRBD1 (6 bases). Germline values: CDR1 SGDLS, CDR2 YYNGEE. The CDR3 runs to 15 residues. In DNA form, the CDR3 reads TGTGCCAGCGGCGTATCGGAGGGGGTTAACTATGGCTACACCTTC. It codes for CASGVSEGVNYGYTF.

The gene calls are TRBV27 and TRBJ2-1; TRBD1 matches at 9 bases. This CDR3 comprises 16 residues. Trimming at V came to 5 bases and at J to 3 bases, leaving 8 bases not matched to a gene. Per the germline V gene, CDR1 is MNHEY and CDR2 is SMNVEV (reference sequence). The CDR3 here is CASSPLGQGVYNEQFF. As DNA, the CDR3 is TGTGCCAGCAGTCCTCTGGGACAGGGAGTCTACAATGAGCAGTTCTTC.

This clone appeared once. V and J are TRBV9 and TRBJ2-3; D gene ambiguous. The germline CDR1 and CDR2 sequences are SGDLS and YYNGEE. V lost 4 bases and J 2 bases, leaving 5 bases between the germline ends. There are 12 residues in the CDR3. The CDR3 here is CASSTATDTQYF. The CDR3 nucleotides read TGTGCCAGCAGCACAGCCACAGATACGCAGTATTTT.

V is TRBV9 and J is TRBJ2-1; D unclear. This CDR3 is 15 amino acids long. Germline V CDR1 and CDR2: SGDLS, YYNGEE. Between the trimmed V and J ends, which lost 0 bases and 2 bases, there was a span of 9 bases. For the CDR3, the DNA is TGTGCCAGCAGCGTAGGCGCAGGTGCCTACAATGAGCAGTTCTTC. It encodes CASSVGAGAYNEQFF.

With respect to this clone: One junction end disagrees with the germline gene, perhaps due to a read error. CDR3 DNA sequence: TGTGCCAGCAGTTTGGAAAACTATGGCTACACCTTC. Protein: CASSLENYGYTF. V usage is TRBV5-6 and J usage is TRBJ1-2; D is unresolved. Germline-derived CDR1 and CDR2 are SGHDT and YYEEEE. The CDR3 sequence is 12 residues long.

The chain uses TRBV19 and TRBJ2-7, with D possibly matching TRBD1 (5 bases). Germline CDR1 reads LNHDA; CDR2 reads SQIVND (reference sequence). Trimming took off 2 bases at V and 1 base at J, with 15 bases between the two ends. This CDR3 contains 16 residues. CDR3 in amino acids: CASSIYDSSPSYEQYF. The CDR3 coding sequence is TGTGCCAGTAGTATATACGACAGTTCTCCGTCCTACGAGCAGTACTTC.

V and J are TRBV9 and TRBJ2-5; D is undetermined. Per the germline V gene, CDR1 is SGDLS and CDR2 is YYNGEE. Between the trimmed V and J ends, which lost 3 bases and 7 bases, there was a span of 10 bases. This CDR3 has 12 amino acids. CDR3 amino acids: CASSDSGVTQYF. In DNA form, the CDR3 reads TGTGCCAGCAGCGACAGTGGGGTGACCCAGTACTTC.

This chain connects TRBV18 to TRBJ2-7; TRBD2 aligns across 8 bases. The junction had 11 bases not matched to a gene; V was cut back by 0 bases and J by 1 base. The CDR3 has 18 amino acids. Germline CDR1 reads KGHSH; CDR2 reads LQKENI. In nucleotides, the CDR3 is TGTGCCAGCTCACCACCCGTGACCGGGACTAGGTTGTCCTACGAGCAGTACTTC. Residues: CASSPPVTGTRLSYEQYF. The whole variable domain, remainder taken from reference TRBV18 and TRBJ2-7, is NAGVMQNPRHLVRRRGQEARLRCSPMKGHSHVYWYRQLPEEGLKFMVYLQKENIIDESGMPKERFSAEFPKEGPSILRIQQVVRGDSAAYFCASSPPVTGTRLSYEQYFGPGTRLTVT.

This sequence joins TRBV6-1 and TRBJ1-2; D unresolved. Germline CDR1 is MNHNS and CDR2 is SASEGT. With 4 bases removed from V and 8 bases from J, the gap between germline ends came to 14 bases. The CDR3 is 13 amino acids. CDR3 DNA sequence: TGTGCCAGCAGTGCCCTGGGAGTCGGCGGCTACACCTTC. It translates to CASSALGVGGYTF.

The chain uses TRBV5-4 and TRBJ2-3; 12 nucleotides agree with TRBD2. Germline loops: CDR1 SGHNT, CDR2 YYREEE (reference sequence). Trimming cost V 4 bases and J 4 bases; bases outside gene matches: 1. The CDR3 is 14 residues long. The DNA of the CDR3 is TGTGCCAGCAGCAGACTAGCGGGAGCAGATACGCAGTATTTT. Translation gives CASSRLAGADTQYF.

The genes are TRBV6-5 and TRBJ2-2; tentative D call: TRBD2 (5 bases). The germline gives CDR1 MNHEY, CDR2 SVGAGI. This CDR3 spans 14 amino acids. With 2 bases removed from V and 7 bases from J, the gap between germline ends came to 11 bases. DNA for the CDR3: TGTGCCAGCAGTTACCGGGGAAGAAACGGGGAGCTGTTTTTT. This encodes CASSYRGRNGELFF.

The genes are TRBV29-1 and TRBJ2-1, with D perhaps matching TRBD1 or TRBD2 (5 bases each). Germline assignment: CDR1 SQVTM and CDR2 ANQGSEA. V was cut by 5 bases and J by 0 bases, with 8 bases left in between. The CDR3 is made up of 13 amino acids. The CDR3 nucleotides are TGCAGCGTTTGGGACCCCTCCTACAATGAGCAGTTCTTC. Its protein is CSVWDPSYNEQFF.

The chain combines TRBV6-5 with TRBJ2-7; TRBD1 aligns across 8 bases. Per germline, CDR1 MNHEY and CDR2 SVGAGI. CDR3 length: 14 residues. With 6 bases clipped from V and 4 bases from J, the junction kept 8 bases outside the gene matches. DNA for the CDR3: TGTGCCAGCAGCCTAGGACAGGGACTTTACGAGCAGTACTTC. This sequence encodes CASSLGQGLYEQYF.

The chain's CDR3 is CASSPTRATGSEYGYTF. In nucleotides, the CDR3 is TGCGCCAGCAGCCCTACCCGGGCGACAGGGTCTGAATATGGCTACACCTTC. This chain uses TRBV5-1 with TRBJ1-2, with 7 bases identical to TRBD1. There are 17 residues in the CDR3. Germline V gene sequence: CDR1 SGHRS, CDR2 YFSETQ. Trimming removed 4 bases from V and 5 bases from J; junction bases left unmatched: 17.

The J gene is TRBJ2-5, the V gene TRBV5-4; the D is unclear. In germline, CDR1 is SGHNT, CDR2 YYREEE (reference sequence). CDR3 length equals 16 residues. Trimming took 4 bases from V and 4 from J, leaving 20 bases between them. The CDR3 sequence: CASSPESAYIGETQYF. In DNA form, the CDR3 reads TGTGCCAGCAGCCCCGAATCTGCCTATATAGGAGAGACCCAGTACTTC.

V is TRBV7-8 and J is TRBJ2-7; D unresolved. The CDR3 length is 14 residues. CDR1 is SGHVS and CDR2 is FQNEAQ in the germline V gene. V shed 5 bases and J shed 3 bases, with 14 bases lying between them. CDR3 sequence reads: CASSLESNNYEQYF. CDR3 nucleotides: TGTGCCAGCAGCCTAGAAAGTAATAACTACGAGCAGTACTTC.

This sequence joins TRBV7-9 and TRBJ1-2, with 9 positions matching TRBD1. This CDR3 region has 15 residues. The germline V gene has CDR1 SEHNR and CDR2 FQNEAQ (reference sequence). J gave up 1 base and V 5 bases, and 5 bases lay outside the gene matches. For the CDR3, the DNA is TGTGCCAGCAGCGCAACAGGGGGCGGTAACTATGGCTACACCTTC. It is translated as CASSATGGGNYGYTF.

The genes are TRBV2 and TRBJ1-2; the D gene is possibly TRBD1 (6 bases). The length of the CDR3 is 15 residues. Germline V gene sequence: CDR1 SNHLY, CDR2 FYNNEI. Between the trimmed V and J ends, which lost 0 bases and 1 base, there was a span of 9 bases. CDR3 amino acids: CASSEALGGNYGYTF. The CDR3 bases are TGTGCCAGCAGTGAAGCGCTAGGGGGTAACTATGGCTACACCTTC.